The TCR beta chain described here comes from a study of blood T cells in healthy people across ages. Study conclusions and caveats: Diversity was higher, and naive CD4+ cells more numerous, in long-lived donors than in aged donors.

In regard to this clonotype: The antigen is undetermined.

Then a second PCR, running about 6 to 11 cycles, was carried out with a sample-barcoded 5' primer and a J-beta primer mix. TCRdb passed the 5' RACE reads through MiXCR, listing each CDR3 protein once. The table records 1.8 million or so distinct CDR3 sequences, 30% to 40% of them present only once. This CDR3 is built from 15 residues. Between the trimmed V and J ends, which lost 4 bases and 4 bases, there was a span of 14 bases. In germline, CDR1 is MDHEN, CDR2 SYDVKM. The sequenced sample consisted of blood. The clonotype was recovered from a human donor in good health. V usage is TRBV28 and J usage is TRBJ1-5; a possible D gene is TRBD1 (6 bases). The CDR3 DNA reads TGTGCCAGCAGTTCCCCCGGAGGGGGGAATCAGCCCCAGCATTTT. Translation gives CASSSPGGGNQPQHF.